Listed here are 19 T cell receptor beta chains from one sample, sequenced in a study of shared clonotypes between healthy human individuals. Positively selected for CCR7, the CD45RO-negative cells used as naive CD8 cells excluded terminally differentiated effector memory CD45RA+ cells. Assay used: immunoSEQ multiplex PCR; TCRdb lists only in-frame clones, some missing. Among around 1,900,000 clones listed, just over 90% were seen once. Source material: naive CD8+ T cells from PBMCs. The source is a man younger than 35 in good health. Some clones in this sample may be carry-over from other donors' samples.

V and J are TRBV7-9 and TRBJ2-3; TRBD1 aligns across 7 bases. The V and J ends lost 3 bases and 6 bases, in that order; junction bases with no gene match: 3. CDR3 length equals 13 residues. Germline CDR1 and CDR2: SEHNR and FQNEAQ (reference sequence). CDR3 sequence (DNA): TGTGCCAGCAGCTTTCTAGGGGGCGATACGCAGTATTTT. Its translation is CASSFLGGDTQYF.

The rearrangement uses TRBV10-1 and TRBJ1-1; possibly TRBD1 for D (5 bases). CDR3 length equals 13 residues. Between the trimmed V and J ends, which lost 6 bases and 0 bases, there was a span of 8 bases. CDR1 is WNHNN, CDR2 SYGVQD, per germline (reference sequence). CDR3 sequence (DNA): TGCGCCAGCAGCCGAGGGGTGAACACTGAAGCTTTCTTT. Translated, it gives CASSRGVNTEAFF.

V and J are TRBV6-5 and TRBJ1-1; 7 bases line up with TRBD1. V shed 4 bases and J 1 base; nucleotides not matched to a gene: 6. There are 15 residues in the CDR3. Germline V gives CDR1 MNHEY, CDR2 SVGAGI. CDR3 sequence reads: CASSSFGDRNTEAFF. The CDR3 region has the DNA TGTGCCAGCAGTTCCTTTGGGGACAGGAACACTGAAGCTTTCTTT.

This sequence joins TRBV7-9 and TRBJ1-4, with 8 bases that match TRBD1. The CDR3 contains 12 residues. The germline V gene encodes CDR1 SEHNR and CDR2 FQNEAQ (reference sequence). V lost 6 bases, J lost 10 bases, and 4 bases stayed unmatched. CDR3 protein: CASRSDRVKLFF. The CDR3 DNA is TGTGCCAGCAGGTCGGACAGGGTAAAACTGTTTTTT.

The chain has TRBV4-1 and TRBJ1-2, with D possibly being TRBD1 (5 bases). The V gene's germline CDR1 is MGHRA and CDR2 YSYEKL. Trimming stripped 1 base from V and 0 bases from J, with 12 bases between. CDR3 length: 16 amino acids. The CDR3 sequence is CASSQGPGAANYGYTF. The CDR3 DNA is TGCGCCAGCAGCCAAGGTCCCGGGGCTGCTAACTATGGCTACACCTTC.

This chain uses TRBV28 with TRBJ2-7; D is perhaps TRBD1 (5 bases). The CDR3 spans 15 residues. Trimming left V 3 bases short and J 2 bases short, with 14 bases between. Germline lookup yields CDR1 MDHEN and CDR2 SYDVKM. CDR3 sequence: CASSLRQGLTYEQYF. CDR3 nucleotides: TGTGCCAGCAGTTTGAGGCAGGGCCTCACCTACGAGCAGTACTTC.

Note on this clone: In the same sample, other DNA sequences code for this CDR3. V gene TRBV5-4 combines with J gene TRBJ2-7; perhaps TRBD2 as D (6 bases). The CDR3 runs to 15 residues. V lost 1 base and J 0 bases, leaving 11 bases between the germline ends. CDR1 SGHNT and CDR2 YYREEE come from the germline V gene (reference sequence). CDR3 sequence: CASSLKREASYEQYF. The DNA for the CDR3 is TGTGCCAGCAGCTTGAAGAGGGAGGCCTCCTACGAGCAGTACTTC.

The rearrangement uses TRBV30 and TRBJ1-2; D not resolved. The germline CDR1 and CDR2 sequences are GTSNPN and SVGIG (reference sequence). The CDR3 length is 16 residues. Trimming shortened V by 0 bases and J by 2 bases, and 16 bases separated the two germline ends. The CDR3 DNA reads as TGTGCCTGGAGTGTCTGGTCCCCGAATGGCAACTATGGCTACACCTTC. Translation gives CAWSVWSPNGNYGYTF.

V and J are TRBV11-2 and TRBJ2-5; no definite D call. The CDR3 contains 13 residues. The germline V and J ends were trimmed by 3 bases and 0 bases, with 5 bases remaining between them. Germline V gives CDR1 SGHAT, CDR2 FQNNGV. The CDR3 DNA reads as TGTGCCAGCAGCTTTTCGTACCAAGAGACCCAGTACTTC. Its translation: CASSFSYQETQYF.

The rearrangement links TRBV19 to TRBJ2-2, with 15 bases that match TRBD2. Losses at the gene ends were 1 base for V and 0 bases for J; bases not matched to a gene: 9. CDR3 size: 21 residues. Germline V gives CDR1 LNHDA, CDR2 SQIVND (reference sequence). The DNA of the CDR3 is TGTGCCAGTAGTATAGTTGGTGTGGGACTAGCGGGAGGCACGAACACCGGGGAGCTGTTTTTT. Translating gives CASSIVGVGLAGGTNTGELFF.

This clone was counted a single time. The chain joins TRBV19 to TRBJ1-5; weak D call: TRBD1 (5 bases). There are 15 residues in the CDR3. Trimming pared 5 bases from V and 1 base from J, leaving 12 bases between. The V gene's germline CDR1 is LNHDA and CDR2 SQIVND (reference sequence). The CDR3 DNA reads TGTGCCAGTAGTCGAGGCCCAGGGAGCAATCAGCCCCAGCATTTT. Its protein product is CASSRGPGSNQPQHF. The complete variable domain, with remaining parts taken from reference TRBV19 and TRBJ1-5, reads DGGITQSPKYLFRKEGQNVTLSCEQNLNHDAMYWYRQDPGQGLRLIYYSQIVNDFQKGDIAEGYSVSREKKESFPLTVTSAQKNPTAFYLCASSRGPGSNQPQHFGDGTRLSIL.

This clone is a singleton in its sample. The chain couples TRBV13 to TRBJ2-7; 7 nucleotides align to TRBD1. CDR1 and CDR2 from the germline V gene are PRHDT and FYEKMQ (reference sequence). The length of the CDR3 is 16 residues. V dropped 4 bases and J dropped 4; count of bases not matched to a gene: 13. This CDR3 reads CASSYRQTGPLYEQYF. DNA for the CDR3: TGTGCCAGCAGCTACCGCCAGACAGGGCCCTTATACGAGCAGTACTTC.

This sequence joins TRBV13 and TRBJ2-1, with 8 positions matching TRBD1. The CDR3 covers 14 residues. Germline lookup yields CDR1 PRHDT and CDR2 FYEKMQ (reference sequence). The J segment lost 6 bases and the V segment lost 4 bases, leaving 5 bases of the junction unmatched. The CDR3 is CASSSRTGSNEQFF. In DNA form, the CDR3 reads TGTGCCAGCAGCTCCAGGACAGGGAGCAATGAGCAGTTCTTC. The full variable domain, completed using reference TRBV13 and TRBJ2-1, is AAGVIQSPRHLIKEKRETATLKCYPIPRHDTVYWYQQGPGQDPQFLISFYEKMQSDKGSIPDRFSAQQFSDYHSELNMSSLELGDSALYFCASSSRTGSNEQFFGPGTRLTVL.

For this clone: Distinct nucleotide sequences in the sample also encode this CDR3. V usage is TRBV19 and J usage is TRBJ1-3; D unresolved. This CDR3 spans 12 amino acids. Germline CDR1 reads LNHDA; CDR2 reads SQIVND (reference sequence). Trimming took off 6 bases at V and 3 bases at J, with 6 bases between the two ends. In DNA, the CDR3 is TGTGCCAGTAGGAACAGTGGAAACACCATATATTTT. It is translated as CASRNSGNTIYF.

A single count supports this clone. The CDR3: CASSLPWKGTEAFF. CDR3 DNA: TGTGCCAGCAGTTTGCCTTGGAAGGGGACTGAAGCTTTCTTT. V gene TRBV28 combines with J gene TRBJ1-1; the D gene is possibly TRBD1 (5 bases). From germline, CDR1 is MDHEN and CDR2 SYDVKM. This CDR3 is built from 14 residues. V shed 3 bases and J shed 5 bases, with 13 bases lying between them. The full variable domain, rest sourced from reference TRBV28 and TRBJ1-1, is DVKVTQSSRYLVKRTGEKVFLECVQDMDHENMFWYRQDPGLGLRLIYFSYDVKMKEKGDIPEGYSVSREKKERFSLILESASTNQTSMYLCASSLPWKGTEAFFGQGTRLTVV.

The CDR3 is CASSWRTGANIQYF. CDR3 sequence (DNA): TGTGCCAGCAGCTGGAGGACAGGGGCAAACATTCAGTACTTC. V is TRBV11-2 and J is TRBJ2-4; 9 bases map to TRBD1. The germline CDR1 and CDR2 sequences are SGHAT and FQNNGV. J gave up 6 bases and V 4 bases, and 4 bases lay outside the gene matches. The CDR3 spans 14 residues.

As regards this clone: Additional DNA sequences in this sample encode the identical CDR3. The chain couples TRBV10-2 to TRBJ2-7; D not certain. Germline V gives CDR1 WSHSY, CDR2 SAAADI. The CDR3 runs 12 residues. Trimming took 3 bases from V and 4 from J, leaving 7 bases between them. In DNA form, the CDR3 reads TGCGCCAGCAGTGACGCCGGGTACGAGCAGTACTTC. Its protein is CASSDAGYEQYF.

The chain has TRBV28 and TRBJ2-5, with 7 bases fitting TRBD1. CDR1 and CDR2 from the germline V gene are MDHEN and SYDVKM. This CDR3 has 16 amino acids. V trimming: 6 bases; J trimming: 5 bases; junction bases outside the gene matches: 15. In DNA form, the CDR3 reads TGTGCCAGCAGATCTCTCCGGGACAGTCGCGAGGAGACCCAGTACTTC. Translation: CASRSLRDSREETQYF.

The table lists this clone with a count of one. CDR3 protein: CASSREPHEQYF. The CDR3 region has the DNA TGTGCCAGCAGTCGGGAACCCCACGAGCAGTACTTC. The gene calls are TRBV25-1 and TRBJ2-7; tentative D call: TRBD2 (5 bases). The CDR3 totals 12 residues. Germline V gene sequence: CDR1 MGHDK, CDR2 SYGVNS. Trimming removed 5 bases from V and 5 bases from J, with 10 bases in between.